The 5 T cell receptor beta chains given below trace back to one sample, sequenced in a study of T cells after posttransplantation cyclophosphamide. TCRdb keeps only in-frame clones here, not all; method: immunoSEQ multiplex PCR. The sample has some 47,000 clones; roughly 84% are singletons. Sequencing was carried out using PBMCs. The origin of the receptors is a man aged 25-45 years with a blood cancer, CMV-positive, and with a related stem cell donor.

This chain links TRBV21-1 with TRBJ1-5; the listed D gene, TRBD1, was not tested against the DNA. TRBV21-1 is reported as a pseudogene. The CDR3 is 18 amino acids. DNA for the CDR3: TGTGCCAGCAGCAAAGGTCGAGGCGGGGACAGCTCAAATCAGCCCCAGCATTTT. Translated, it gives CASSKGRGGDSSNQPQHF.

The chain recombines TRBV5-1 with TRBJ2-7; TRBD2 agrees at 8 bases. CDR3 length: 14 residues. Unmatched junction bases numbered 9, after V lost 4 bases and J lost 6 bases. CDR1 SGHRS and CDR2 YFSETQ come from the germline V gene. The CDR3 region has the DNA TGCGCCAGCAGCGACGGGAGGGCCTCGCTCGAGCAGTACTTC. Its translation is CASSDGRASLEQYF.

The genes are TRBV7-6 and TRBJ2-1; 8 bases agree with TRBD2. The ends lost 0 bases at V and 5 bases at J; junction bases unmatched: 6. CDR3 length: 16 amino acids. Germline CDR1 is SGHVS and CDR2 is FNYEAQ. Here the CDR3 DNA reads TGTGCCAGCAGCTTAGCAGGGACTAGGTTGAACAATGAGCAGTTCTTC. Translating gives CASSLAGTRLNNEQFF.

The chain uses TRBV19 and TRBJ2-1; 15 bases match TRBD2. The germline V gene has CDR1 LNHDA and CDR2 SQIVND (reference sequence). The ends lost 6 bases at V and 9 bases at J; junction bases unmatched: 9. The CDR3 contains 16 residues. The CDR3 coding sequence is TGTGCCAGTAGGGCATCCGGGACTAGCGGGAGGCGTGAGCAGTTCTTC. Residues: CASRASGTSGRREQFF.

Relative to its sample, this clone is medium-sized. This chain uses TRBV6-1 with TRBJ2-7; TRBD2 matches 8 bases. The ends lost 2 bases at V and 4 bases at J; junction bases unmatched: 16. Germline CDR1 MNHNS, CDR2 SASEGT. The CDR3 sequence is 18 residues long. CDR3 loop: CASSETGAGSGRVYEQYF. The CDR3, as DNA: TGTGCCAGCAGTGAAACGGGAGCTGGGAGCGGGAGAGTATACGAGCAGTACTTC.